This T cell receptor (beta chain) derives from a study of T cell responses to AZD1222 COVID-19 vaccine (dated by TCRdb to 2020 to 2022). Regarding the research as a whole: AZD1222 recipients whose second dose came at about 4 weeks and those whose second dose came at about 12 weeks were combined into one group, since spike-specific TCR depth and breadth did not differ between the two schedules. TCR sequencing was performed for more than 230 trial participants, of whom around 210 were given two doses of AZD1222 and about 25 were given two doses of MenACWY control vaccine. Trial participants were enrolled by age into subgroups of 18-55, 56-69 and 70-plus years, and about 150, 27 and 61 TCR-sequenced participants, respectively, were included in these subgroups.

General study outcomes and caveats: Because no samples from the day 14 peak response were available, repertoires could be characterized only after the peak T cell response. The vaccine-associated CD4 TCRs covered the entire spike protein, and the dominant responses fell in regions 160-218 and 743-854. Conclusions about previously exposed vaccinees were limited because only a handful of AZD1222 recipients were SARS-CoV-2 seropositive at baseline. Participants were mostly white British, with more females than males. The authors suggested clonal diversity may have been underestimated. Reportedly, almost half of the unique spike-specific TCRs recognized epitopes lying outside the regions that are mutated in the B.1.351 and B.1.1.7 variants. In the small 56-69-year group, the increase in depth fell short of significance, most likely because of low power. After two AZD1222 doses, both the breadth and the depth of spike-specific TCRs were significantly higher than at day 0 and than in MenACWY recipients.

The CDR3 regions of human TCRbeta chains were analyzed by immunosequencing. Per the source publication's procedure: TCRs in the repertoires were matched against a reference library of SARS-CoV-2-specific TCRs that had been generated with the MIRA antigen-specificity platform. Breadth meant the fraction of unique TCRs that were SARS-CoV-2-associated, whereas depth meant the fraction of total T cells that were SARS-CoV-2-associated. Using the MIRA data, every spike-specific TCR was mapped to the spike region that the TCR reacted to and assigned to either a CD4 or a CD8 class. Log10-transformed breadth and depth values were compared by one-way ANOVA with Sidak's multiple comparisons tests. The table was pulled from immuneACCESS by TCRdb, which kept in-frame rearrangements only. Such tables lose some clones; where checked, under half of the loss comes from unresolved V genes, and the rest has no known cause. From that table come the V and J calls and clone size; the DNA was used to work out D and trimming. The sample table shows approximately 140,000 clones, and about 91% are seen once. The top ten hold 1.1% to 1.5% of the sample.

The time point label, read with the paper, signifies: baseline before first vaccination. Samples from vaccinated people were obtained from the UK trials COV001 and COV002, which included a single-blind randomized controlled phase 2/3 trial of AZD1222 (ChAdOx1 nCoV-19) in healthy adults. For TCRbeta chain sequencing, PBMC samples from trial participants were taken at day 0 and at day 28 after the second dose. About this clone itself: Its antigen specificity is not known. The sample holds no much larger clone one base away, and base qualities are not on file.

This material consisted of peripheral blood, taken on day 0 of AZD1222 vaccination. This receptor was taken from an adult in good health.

The DNA sequence reads TGTGCCAGCAGTCTTGGACAGGGGTCCTACAATGAGCAGTTCTTC. This encodes CASSLGQGSYNEQFF. The chain was built from TRBV27 and TRBJ2-1, with 9 junctional bases fitting TRBD1. Via the germline V gene (reference sequence), CDR1 is MNHEY and CDR2 SMNVEV. Germline trimming amounts to 5 bases on V and 1 base on J, with 3 as the count of junction bases outside the gene matches. Its CDR3 holds 15 amino acids, cysteine through phenylalanine. Only the CDR3 DNA is retained, 45 bases long and in frame from the first base.